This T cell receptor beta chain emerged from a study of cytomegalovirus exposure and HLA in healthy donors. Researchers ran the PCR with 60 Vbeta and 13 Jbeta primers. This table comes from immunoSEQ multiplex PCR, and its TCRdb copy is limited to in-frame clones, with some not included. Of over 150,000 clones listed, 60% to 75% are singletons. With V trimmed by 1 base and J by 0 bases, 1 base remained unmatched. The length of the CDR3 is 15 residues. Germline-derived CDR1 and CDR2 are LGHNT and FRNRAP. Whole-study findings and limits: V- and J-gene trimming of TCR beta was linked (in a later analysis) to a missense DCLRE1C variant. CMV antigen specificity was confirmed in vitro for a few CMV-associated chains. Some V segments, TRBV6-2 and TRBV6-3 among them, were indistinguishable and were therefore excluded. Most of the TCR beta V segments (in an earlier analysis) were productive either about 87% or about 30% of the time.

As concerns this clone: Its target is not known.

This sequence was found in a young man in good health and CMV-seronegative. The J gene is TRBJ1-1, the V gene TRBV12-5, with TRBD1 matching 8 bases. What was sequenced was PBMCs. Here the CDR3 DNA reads TGTGCTAGTGGTTTGGGGACAGGGATGAACACTGAAGCTTTCTTT. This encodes CASGLGTGMNTEAFF.